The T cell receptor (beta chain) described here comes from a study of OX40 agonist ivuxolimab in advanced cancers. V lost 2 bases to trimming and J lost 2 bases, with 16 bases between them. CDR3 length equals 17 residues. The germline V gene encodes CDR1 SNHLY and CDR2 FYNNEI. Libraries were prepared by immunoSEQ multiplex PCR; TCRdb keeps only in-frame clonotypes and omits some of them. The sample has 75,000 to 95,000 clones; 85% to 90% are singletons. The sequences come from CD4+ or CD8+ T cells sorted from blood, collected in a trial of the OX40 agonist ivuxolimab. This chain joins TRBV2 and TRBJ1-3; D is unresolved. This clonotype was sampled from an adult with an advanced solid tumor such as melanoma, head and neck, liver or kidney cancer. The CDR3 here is CASSEYGPRGPGNTIYF. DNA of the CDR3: TGTGCCAGCAGTGAATATGGACCCCGAGGACCTGGAAACACCATATATTTT.